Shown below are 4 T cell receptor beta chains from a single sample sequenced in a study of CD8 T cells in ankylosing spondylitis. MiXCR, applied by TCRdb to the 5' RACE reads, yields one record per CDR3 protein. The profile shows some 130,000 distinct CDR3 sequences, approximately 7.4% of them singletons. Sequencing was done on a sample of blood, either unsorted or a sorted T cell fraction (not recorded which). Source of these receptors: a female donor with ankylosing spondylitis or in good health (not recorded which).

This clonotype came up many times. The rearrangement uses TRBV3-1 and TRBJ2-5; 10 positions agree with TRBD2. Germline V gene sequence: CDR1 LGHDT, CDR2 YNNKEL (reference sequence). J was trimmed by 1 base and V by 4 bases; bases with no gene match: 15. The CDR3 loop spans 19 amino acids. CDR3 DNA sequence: TGTGCCAGCAGCCTAAACCCCACTAGCGGGGTTATTAGCCAAGAGACCCAGTACTTC. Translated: CASSLNPTSGVISQETQYF.

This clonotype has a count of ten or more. CDR3 sequence: CATSDIPSDTQYF. DNA for the CDR3: TGTGCCACCAGTGATATCCCATCAGATACGCAGTATTTT. The chain joins TRBV24-1 to TRBJ2-3; D call uncertain. Trimming took off 3 bases at V and 4 bases at J, with 7 bases between the two ends. The CDR3 has 13 amino acids. Germline CDR1 is KGHDR and CDR2 is SFDVKD.

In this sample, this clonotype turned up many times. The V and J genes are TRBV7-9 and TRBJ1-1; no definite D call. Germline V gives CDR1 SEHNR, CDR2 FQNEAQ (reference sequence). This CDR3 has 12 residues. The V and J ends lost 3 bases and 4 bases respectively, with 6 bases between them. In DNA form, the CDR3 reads TGTGCCAGCAGCTTCTCTCTCACTGAAGCTTTCTTT. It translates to CASSFSLTEAFF.

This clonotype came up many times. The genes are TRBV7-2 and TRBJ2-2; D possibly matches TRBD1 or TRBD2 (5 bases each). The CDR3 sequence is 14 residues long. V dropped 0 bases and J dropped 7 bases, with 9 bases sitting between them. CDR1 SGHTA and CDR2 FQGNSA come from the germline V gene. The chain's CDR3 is CASSLAGGNGELFF. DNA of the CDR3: TGTGCCAGCAGCTTAGCTGGGGGAAACGGGGAGCTGTTTTTT.